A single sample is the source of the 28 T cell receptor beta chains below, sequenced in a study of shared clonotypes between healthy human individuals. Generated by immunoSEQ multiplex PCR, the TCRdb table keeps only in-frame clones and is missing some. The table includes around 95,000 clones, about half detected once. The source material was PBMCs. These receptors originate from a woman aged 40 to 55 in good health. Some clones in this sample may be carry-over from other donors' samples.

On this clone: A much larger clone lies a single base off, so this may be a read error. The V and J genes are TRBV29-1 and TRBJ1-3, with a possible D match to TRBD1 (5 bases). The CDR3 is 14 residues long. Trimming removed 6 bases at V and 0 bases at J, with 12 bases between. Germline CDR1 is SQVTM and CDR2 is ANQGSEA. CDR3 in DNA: TGCAGCGTGGTAGACAGCGCCTCTGGAAACACCATATATTTT. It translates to CSVVDSASGNTIYF.

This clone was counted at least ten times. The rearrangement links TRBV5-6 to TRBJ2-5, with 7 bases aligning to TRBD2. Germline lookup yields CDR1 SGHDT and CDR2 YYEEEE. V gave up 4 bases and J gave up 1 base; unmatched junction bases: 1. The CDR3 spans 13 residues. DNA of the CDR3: TGTGCCAGCAGCGCGGGGGTCCAAGAGACCCAGTACTTC. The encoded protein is CASSAGVQETQYF.

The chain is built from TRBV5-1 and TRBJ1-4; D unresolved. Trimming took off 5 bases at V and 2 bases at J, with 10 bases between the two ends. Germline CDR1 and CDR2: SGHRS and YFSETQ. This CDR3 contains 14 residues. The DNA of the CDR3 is TGCGCCAGCAGATCCGCCAGCACTAATGAAAAACTGTTTTTT. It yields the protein CASRSASTNEKLFF.

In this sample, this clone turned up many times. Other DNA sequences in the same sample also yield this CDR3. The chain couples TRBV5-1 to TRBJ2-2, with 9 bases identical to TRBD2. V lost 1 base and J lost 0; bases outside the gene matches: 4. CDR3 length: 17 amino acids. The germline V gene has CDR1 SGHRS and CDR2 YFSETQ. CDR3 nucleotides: TGCGCCAGCAGCTTGTCGCGGGGGGGTGCGAACACCGGGGAGCTGTTTTTT. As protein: CASSLSRGGANTGELFF. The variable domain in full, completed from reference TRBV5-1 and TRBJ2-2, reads KAGVTQTPRYLIKTRGQQVTLSCSPISGHRSVSWYQQTPGQGLQFLFEYFSETQRNKGNFPGRFSGRQFSNSRSEMNVSTLELGDSALYLCASSLSRGGANTGELFFGEGSRLTVL.

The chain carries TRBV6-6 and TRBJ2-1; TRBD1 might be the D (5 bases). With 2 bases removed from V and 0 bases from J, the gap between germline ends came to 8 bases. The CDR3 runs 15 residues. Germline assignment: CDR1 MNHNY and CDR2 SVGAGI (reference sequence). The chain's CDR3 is CASSYVQGSYNEQFF. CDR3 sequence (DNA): TGTGCCAGCAGTTACGTCCAGGGCTCCTACAATGAGCAGTTCTTC.

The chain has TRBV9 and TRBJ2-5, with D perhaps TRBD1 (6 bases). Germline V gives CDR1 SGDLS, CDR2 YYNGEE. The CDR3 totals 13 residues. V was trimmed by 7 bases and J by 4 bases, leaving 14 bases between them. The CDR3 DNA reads TGTGCCAGCGAACAGGGTGCGGGAGAGACCCAGTACTTC. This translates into CASEQGAGETQYF.

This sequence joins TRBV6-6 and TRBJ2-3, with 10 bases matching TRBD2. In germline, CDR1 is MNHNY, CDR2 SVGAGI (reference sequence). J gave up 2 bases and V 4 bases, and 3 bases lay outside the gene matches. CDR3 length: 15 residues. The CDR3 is CASSSGTSDTDTQYF. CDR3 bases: TGTGCCAGCAGTTCCGGGACTAGCGACACAGATACGCAGTATTTT.

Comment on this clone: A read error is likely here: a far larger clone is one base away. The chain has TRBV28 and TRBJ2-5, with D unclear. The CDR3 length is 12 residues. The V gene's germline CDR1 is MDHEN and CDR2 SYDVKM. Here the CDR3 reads CAGSGYQETQYF. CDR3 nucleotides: TGTGCCGGCAGTGGGTACCAAGAGACCCAGTACTTC.

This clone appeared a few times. CDR3 bases: TGTGCCTGGAGTATACTAGCGGGGGTGTCGGGCGAGCAGTACTTC. Its translation is CAWSILAGVSGEQYF. The chain has TRBV30 and TRBJ2-7; 11 bases align to TRBD2. Per germline, CDR1 GTSNPN and CDR2 SVGIG (reference sequence). Trimming at V came to 2 bases and at J to 6 bases, leaving 9 bases not matched to a gene. This CDR3 contains 15 residues.

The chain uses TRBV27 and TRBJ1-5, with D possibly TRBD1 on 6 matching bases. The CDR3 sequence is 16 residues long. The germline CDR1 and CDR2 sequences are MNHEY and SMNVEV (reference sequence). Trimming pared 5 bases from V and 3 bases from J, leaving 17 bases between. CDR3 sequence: CASSPLGGGLNQPQHF. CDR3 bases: TGTGCCAGCAGTCCACTCGGGGGCGGCCTCAATCAGCCCCAGCATTTT.

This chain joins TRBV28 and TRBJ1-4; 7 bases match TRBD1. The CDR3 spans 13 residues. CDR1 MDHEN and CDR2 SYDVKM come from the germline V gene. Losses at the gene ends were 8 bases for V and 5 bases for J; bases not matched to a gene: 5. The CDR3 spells CASWRGPNEKLFF. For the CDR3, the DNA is TGTGCCAGCTGGAGGGGGCCGAATGAAAAACTGTTTTTT. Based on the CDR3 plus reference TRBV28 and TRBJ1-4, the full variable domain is DVKVTQSSRYLVKRTGEKVFLECVQDMDHENMFWYRQDPGLGLRLIYFSYDVKMKEKGDIPEGYSVSREKKERFSLILESASTNQTSMYLCASWRGPNEKLFFGSGTQLSVL.

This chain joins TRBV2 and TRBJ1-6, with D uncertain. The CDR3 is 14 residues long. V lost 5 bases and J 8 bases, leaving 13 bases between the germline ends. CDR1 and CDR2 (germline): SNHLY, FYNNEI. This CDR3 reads CASSSQLEYSPLHF. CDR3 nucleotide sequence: TGTGCCAGCAGTTCTCAACTGGAGTATTCACCCCTCCACTTT.

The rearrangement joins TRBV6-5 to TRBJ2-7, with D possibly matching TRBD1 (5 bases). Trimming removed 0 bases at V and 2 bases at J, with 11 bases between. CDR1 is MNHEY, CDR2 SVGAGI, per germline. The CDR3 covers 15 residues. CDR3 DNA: TGTGCCAGCAGTTACTCCGCAGGGCGGCCCTACGAGCAGTACTTC. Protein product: CASSYSAGRPYEQYF.

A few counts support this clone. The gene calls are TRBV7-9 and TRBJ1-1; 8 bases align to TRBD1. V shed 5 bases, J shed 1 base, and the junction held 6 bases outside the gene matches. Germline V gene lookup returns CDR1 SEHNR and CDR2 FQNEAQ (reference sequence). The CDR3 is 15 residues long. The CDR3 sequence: CASSPGQGGNTEAFF. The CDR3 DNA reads TGTGCCAGCAGCCCTGGACAGGGAGGGAACACTGAAGCTTTCTTT.

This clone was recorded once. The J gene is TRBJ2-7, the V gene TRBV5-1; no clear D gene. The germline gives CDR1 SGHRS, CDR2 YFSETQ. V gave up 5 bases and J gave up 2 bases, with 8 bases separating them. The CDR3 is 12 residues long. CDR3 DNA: TGCGCCAGCAGGCCTGAAACCTACGAGCAGTACTTC. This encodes CASRPETYEQYF.

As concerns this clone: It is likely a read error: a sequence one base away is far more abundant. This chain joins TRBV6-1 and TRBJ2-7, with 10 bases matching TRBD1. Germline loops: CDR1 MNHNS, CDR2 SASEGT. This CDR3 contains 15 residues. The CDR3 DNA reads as TGTGCCAGCAGTGAGAAGACAGGGGGCTCCTACGAGCAGTGCTTC. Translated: CASSEKTGGSYEQCF.

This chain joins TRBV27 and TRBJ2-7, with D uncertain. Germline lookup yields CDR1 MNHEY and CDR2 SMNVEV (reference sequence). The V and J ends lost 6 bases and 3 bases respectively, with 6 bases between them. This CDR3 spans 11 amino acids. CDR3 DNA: TGTGCCAGCAGCCCCCACTACGAGCAGTACTTC. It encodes CASSPHYEQYF.

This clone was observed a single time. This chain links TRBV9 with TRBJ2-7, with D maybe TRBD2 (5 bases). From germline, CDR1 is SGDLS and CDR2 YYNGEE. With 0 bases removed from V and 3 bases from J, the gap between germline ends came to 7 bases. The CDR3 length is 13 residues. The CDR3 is CASSVDGDYEQYF. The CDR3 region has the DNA TGTGCCAGCAGCGTAGACGGGGACTACGAGCAGTACTTC.

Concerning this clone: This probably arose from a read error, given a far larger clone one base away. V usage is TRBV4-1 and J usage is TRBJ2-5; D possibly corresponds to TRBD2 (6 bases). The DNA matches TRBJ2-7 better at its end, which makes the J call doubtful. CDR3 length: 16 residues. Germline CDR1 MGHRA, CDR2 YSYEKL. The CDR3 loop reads CASSQHGGMDSYEQYF. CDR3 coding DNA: TGCGCCAGCAGCCAACATGGGGGGATGGACTCCTACGAGCAGTACTTC.

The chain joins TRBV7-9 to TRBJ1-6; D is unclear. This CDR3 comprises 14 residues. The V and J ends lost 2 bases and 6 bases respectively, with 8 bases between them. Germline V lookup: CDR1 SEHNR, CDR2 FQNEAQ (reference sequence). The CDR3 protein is CASSLNNPNSPLHF. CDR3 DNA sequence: TGTGCCAGCAGCTTAAACAATCCTAATTCACCCCTCCACTTT. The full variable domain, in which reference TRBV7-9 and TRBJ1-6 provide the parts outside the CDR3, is DTGVSQNPRHKITKRGQNVTFRCDPISEHNRLYWYRQTLGQGPEFLTYFQNEAQLEKSRLLSDRFSAERPKGSFSTLEIQRTEQGDSAMYLCASSLNNPNSPLHFGNGTRLTVT.

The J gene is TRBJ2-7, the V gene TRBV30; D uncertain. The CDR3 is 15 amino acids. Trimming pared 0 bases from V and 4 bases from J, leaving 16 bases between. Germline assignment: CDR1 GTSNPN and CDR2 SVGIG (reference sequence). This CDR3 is CAWSVLGRRQYEQYF. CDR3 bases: TGTGCCTGGAGTGTACTCGGACGACGGCAATACGAGCAGTACTTC.

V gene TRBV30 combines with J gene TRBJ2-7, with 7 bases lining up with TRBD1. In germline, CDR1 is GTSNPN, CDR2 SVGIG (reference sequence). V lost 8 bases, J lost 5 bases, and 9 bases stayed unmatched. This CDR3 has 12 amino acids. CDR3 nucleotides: TGTGCCCGGATGAGGGACAGTGACGAGCAGTACTTC. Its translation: CARMRDSDEQYF.

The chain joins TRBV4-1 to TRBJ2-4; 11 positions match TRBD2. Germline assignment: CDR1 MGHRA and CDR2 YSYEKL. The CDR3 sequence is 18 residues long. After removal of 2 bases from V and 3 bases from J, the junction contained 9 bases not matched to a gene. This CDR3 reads CASSQISGRVWGKNIQYF. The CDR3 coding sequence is TGCGCCAGCAGCCAAATTAGCGGGAGGGTCTGGGGCAAAAACATTCAGTACTTC.

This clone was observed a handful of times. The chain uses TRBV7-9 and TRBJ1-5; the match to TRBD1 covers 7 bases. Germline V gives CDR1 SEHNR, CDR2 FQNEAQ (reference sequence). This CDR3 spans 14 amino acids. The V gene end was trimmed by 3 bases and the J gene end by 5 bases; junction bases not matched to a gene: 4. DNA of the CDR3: TGTGCCAGCAGCTTCACCGGGACAGATCAGCCCCAGCATTTT. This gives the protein CASSFTGTDQPQHF.

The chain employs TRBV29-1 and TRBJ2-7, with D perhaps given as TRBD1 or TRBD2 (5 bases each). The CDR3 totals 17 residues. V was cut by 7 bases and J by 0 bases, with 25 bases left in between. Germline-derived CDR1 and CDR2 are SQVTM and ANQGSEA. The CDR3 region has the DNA TGCAGCGGTTCACCGGGACGGATACCTCTAAGCTCCTACGAGCAGTACTTC. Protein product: CSGSPGRIPLSSYEQYF.

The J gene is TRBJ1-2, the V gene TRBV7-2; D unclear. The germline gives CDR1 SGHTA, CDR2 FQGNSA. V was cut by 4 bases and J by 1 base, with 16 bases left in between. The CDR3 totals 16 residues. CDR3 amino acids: CASSSPWELINYGYTF. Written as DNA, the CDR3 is TGTGCCAGCAGCTCCCCCTGGGAGCTGATTAACTATGGCTACACCTTC.

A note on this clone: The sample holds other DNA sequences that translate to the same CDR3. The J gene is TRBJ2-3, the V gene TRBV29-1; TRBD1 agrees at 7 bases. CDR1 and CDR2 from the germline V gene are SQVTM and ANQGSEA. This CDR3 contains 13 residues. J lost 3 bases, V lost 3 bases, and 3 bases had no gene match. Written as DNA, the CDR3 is TGCAGCGTTGATGAGGGGGCAACAGATACGCAGTATTTT. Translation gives CSVDEGATDTQYF.

CDR3 in DNA: TGTGCCTGGAGTCACAGGTCAAGGGCTAGCTCCTACGAGCAGTACTTC. It yields the protein CAWSHRSRASSYEQYF. The chain has TRBV30 and TRBJ2-7, with D possibly TRBD1 on 5 matching bases. Germline CDR1 reads GTSNPN; CDR2 reads SVGIG (reference sequence). The CDR3 runs 16 residues. Trimming cost V 2 bases and J 0 bases, with 17 bases left between them.